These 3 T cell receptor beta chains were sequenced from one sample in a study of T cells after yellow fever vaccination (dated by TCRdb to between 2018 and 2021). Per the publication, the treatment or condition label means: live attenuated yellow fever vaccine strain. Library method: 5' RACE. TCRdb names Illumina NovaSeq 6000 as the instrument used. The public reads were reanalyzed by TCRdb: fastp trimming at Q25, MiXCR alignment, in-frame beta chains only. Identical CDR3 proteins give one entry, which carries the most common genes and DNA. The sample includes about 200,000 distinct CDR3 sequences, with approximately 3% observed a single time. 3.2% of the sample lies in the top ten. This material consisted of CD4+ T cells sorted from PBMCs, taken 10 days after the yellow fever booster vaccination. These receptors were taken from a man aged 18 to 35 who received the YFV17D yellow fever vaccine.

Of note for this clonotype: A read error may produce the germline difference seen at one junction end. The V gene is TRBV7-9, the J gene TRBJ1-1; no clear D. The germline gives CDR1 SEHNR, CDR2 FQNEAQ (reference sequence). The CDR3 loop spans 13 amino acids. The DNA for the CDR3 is TGTGCCAGCAGCTTAGGGGGATGGACTGAAGCTTTATTT. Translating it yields CASSLGGWTEALF.

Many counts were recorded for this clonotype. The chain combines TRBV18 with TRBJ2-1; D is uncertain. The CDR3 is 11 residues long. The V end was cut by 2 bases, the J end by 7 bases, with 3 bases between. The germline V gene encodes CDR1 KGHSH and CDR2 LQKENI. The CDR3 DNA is TGTGCCAGCTCACCAGAGAATGAGCAGTTCTTC. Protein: CASSPENEQFF.

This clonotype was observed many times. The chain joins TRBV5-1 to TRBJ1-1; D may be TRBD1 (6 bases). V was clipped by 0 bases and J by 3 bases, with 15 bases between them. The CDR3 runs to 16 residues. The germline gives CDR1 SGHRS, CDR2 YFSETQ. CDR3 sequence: CASSLAPRGQYTEAFF. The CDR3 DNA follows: TGCGCCAGCAGCTTGGCCCCACGCGGACAGTACACTGAAGCTTTCTTT. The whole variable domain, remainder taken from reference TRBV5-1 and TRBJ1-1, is KAGVTQTPRYLIKTRGQQVTLSCSPISGHRSVSWYQQTPGQGLQFLFEYFSETQRNKGNFPGRFSGRQFSNSRSEMNVSTLELGDSALYLCASSLAPRGQYTEAFFGQGTRLTVV.